This TCR beta chain was identified in a study of T-cell reconstitution after alpha-beta-depleted transplantation in children. Unique molecular identifiers were incorporated when the TCRbeta library was constructed. In TCRdb, the PCR reads were re-called with MiXCR into one record per CDR3 protein. The sample shows some 340,000 distinct CDR3 sequences, 10% of them seen only once. Germline CDR1 reads MNHEY; CDR2 reads SMNVEV (reference sequence). V lost 4 bases, J lost 2 bases, and 15 bases lay in between. This CDR3 is 16 amino acids long. The chain combines TRBV27 with TRBJ2-1, with D hard to call. Specimen: PBMCs from the stem cell graft donor, collected from the stem cell graft. The TCR originated in a human donor who donated a stem cell graft to a child with acute lymphoblastic leukemia. The CDR3 sequence: CASSSQTGSPYNEQFF. DNA of the CDR3: TGTGCCAGCAGTTCCCAGACTGGATCGCCCTACAATGAGCAGTTCTTC.